This T cell receptor (beta chain) was sequenced during a study of blood T cell repertoires in COVID-19. About the study: The United States, Italy and Spain supplied acute and convalescent COVID-19 samples.

Method: immunoSEQ multiplex PCR; TCRdb's copy keeps in-frame clones and lacks some. The profile shows fewer than 250,000 clones, about 86% of them singletons. The sequence was obtained from a woman aged 50 to 60 with acute COVID-19. The sample consisted of PBMCs or T cells enriched from blood (not recorded which).

CDR3 sequence (DNA): TGTGCCAGCAGCCGAGTTGTAGCGGGCTTTTCCCACGAGCAGTACTTC. It yields the protein CASSRVVAGFSHEQYF. This chain connects TRBV5-5 to TRBJ2-7, with 7 bases identical to TRBD2. From germline, CDR1 is SGHKS and CDR2 YYEKEE (reference sequence). V shed 4 bases and J 5 bases; nucleotides not matched to a gene: 15. This CDR3 region has 16 residues.